This entry lists 19 T cell receptor beta chains sequenced from one sample in a study of T cells in Graves' hyperthyroidism and ophthalmopathy (dated by TCRdb to between 2019 and 2020). Libraries were prepared through multiplex PCR. Sequencing used an Illumina HiSeq 2000. The TCR beta CDR3 regions were amplified from the RNA transcripts. For the first round of RT-PCR on the TCR CDR3, the HTBI primer set was used together with the Qiagen OneStep RT-PCR kit. In-frame beta chains were kept once TCRdb had trimmed the public reads at Q25 with fastp and called clones with MiXCR. For every CDR3 protein sequence, its rows merge into one entry that carries the most common genes and DNA. The table for this sample lists 300,000 to 450,000 distinct CDR3 sequences; approximately 17% of them were counted only once. Of the sample, around a third is held by the ten largest clones. The sample was blood. The source is a woman aged 25 to 39 with Graves' hyperthyroidism that later progressed to Graves' ophthalmopathy.

Notes on this clonotype: At one of its ends the junction is not consistent with the germline gene, which may arise from a read error. The chain uses TRBV5-1 and TRBJ2-3; maybe TRBD1 (5 bases). From germline, CDR1 is SGHRS and CDR2 YFSETQ. The CDR3 loop spans 15 amino acids. The CDR3 DNA is TGTGCCAGCAGCTCTACAGGTTATTCCACAGATACGCAGTATTTT. Protein: CASSSTGYSTDTQYF.

This clonotype was observed many times. The chain links TRBV2 to TRBJ2-3; D is perhaps TRBD2 (5 bases). Per the germline V gene, CDR1 is SNHLY and CDR2 is FYNNEI. The V and J ends lost 5 bases and 6 bases respectively, with 9 bases between them. This CDR3 is built from 12 residues. The CDR3 is CASSTSIDTQYF. The CDR3 region has the DNA TGTGCCAGCAGTACTAGTATTGATACGCAGTATTTT.

At least ten counts were recorded for this clonotype. V is TRBV7-9 and J is TRBJ1-4, with D possibly TRBD1 on 6 matching bases. The V end lost 4 bases, the J end lost 8 bases, and 14 bases lay between the germline ends. Germline V CDR1 and CDR2: SEHNR, FQNEAQ (reference sequence). The CDR3 consists of 14 residues. The CDR3 sequence: CASSSGQQREKLFF. CDR3 bases: TGTGCCAGCAGCTCTGGACAGCAAAGAGAAAAACTGTTTTTT.

The gene calls are TRBV5-1 and TRBJ2-2; no firm D call. Trimming took off 0 bases at V and 6 bases at J, with 9 bases between the two ends. The CDR3 runs to 14 residues. CDR1 and CDR2 from the germline V gene are SGHRS and YFSETQ. This CDR3 is CASSLANPPGELFF. CDR3 in DNA: TGCGCCAGCAGCTTGGCCAACCCTCCCGGGGAGCTGTTTTTT.

Comments on this clonotype: This clone may be a read error of a much larger clone one base away. The chain employs TRBV6-1 and TRBJ2-5, with TRBD1 identical over 10 bases. Germline values: CDR1 MNHNS, CDR2 SASEGT. The junction had 14 bases not matched to a gene; V was cut back by 6 bases and J by 4 bases. This CDR3 comprises 17 residues. The CDR3: CASSPGTGDFYRETQYF. CDR3 DNA: TGTGCCAGCAGCCCCGGGACAGGGGACTTTTATAGAGAGACCCAGTACTTC.

This clonotype was picked up a small number of times. The V gene is TRBV20-1, the J gene TRBJ1-1; D possibly corresponds to TRBD1 (5 bases). Trimming pared 3 bases from V and 3 bases from J, leaving 14 bases between. This CDR3 comprises 14 residues. Germline loops: CDR1 DFQATT, CDR2 SNEGSKA (reference sequence). The chain's CDR3 is CSARSWGRDTEAFF. The CDR3 DNA sequence: TGCAGTGCTAGGTCTTGGGGCAGGGACACTGAAGCTTTCTTT.

This clonotype was seen ten or more times. This rearrangement joins TRBV7-2 to TRBJ1-4; 8 nucleotides agree with TRBD1. Losses at the gene ends were 5 bases for V and 0 bases for J; bases not matched to a gene: 8. CDR3 size: 17 residues. CDR1 and CDR2 (germline): SGHTA, FQGNSA. The CDR3 reads CASSIDRGLATNEKLFF. CDR3 sequence (DNA): TGTGCCAGCAGCATAGACAGGGGACTTGCAACTAATGAAAAACTGTTTTTT.

In its sample, this clonotype was seen many times. The V gene is TRBV29-1, the J gene TRBJ2-5; D gene unclear. V lost 2 bases and J lost 2, with 18 bases in between. CDR1 is SQVTM and CDR2 is ANQGSEA in the germline V gene. This CDR3 has 16 amino acids. CDR3 loop: CSVELLGRMTQETQYF. CDR3 sequence (DNA): TGCAGCGTTGAATTGTTGGGAAGAATGACTCAAGAGACCCAGTACTTC. The whole variable domain, remainder taken from reference TRBV29-1 and TRBJ2-5, is SAVISQKPSRDICQRGTSLTIQCQVDSQVTMMFWYRQQPGQSLTLIATANQGSEATYESGFVIDKFPISRPNLTFSTLTVSNMSPEDSSIYLCSVELLGRMTQETQYFGPGTRLLVL.

The V gene is TRBV11-2, the J gene TRBJ1-6; 9 positions agree with TRBD1. This CDR3 comprises 16 residues. The germline CDR1 and CDR2 sequences are SGHAT and FQNNGV. Trimming at V came to 6 bases and at J to 8 bases, leaving 11 bases not matched to a gene. CDR3 amino acids: CASRLTGGVPDSPLHF. The CDR3 DNA reads as TGTGCCAGCAGGCTTACAGGGGGCGTTCCCGATTCACCCCTCCACTTT.

V gene TRBV5-4 combines with J gene TRBJ2-3, with D tentatively TRBD1 or TRBD2 (5 bases each). The CDR3 covers 14 residues. Trimming left V 6 bases short and J 3 bases short, with 14 bases between. The germline V gene has CDR1 SGHNT and CDR2 YYREEE (reference sequence). The CDR3 nucleotides read TGTGCCAGCACTGGGACCTTTGGGACAGATACGCAGTATTTT. This codes for CASTGTFGTDTQYF.

This clonotype was observed at least ten times. This chain connects TRBV5-1 to TRBJ2-7; D possibly matches TRBD1 or TRBD2 (5 bases each). This CDR3 comprises 15 residues. Per germline, CDR1 SGHRS and CDR2 YFSETQ. Trimming cost V 0 bases and J 0 bases, with 10 bases left between them. CDR3 loop: CASSLGAGSSYEQYF. Here the CDR3 DNA reads TGCGCCAGCAGCTTGGGCGCAGGGAGCTCCTACGAGCAGTACTTC.

The gene calls are TRBV6-2 or TRBV6-3 and TRBJ2-2, with 8 bases aligning to TRBD2. This CDR3 has 17 amino acids. The junction had 9 bases not matched to a gene; V was cut back by 5 bases and J by 1 base. CDR1 is MNHEY, CDR2 SVGEGT, per germline. The CDR3 is CASSPPGGRGNTGELFF. DNA for the CDR3: TGTGCCAGCAGTCCCCCGGGGGGGCGGGGGAACACCGGGGAGCTGTTTTTT.

The sample holds many counts of this clonotype. The chain couples TRBV28 to TRBJ2-3; D may be TRBD2 (5 bases). Germline V CDR1 and CDR2: MDHEN, SYDVKM. Trimming stripped 5 bases from V and 6 bases from J, with 12 bases between. CDR3 length: 13 amino acids. CDR3 residues: CASSVGEADTQYF. The CDR3 DNA reads as TGTGCCAGCAGTGTGGGAGAGGCCGATACGCAGTATTTT.

The chain combines TRBV5-1 with TRBJ1-1; D is possibly TRBD1 (5 bases). This CDR3 contains 14 residues. V was cut by 2 bases and J by 4 bases, with 12 bases left in between. Germline CDR1 and CDR2: SGHRS and YFSETQ. The CDR3 DNA sequence: TGCGCCAGCAGCTTTTCGGGGGGGAGCACTGAAGCTTTCTTT. Its translation: CASSFSGGSTEAFF.

This clonotype was detected many times. This sequence joins TRBV2 and TRBJ2-1; 8 bases fit TRBD2. Looked up from germline, CDR1 is SNHLY and CDR2 is FYNNEI. The CDR3 sequence is 15 residues long. The J segment lost 5 bases and the V segment lost 4 bases, leaving 7 bases of the junction unmatched. The CDR3 DNA sequence: TGTGCCAGCAGTGTGCCGGGACTAGTCCACAATGAGCAGTTCTTC. It codes for CASSVPGLVHNEQFF.

This chain connects TRBV2 to TRBJ2-2; D unresolved. The germline CDR1 and CDR2 sequences are SNHLY and FYNNEI. The CDR3 totals 14 residues. V dropped 6 bases and J dropped 0 bases, with 8 bases sitting between them. The CDR3 spells CASRPSSNTGELFF. The CDR3 DNA sequence: TGTGCCAGCAGGCCGAGCTCGAACACCGGGGAGCTGTTTTTT.

In its sample, this clonotype was seen many times. J is TRBJ2-7 and V is TRBV20-1, with 9 bases fitting TRBD2. Looked up from germline, CDR1 is DFQATT and CDR2 is SNEGSKA (reference sequence). V lost 6 bases to trimming and J lost 3 bases; unmatched junction nucleotides: 6. The CDR3 length is 13 residues. The CDR3 reads CSAPSGAFYEQYF. The CDR3 nucleotides read TGCAGTGCCCCTAGCGGGGCGTTCTACGAGCAGTACTTC.

At least ten counts were recorded for this clonotype. The chain uses TRBV27 and TRBJ1-4; D unresolved. The CDR3 covers 13 residues. Germline assignment: CDR1 MNHEY and CDR2 SMNVEV (reference sequence). The germline V and J ends were trimmed by 6 bases and 0 bases, with 5 bases remaining between them. CDR3 DNA sequence: TGTGCCAGCAGCTATGCAACTAATGAAAAACTGTTTTTT. Translated: CASSYATNEKLFF. The full variable domain, rest sourced from reference TRBV27 and TRBJ1-4, is EAQVTQNPRYLITVTGKKLTVTCSQNMNHEYMSWYRQDPGLGLRQIYYSMNVEVTDKGDVPEGYKVSRKEKRNFPLILESPSPNQTSLYFCASSYATNEKLFFGSGTQLSVL.

The chain links TRBV28 to TRBJ2-7; either TRBD1 or TRBD2 may fit D (6 bases each). The CDR3 length is 17 residues. V was cut by 5 bases and J by 2 bases, with 22 bases left in between. CDR1 is MDHEN, CDR2 SYDVKM, per germline. The CDR3 region has the DNA TGTGCCAGCAGTACGCGGCTTCGAGGGGGGATTACCTACGAGCAGTACTTC. Its protein is CASSTRLRGGITYEQYF. The whole variable domain, filled in from reference TRBV28 and TRBJ2-7, reads DVKVTQSSRYLVKRTGEKVFLECVQDMDHENMFWYRQDPGLGLRLIYFSYDVKMKEKGDIPEGYSVSREKKERFSLILESASTNQTSMYLCASSTRLRGGITYEQYFGPGTRLTVT.